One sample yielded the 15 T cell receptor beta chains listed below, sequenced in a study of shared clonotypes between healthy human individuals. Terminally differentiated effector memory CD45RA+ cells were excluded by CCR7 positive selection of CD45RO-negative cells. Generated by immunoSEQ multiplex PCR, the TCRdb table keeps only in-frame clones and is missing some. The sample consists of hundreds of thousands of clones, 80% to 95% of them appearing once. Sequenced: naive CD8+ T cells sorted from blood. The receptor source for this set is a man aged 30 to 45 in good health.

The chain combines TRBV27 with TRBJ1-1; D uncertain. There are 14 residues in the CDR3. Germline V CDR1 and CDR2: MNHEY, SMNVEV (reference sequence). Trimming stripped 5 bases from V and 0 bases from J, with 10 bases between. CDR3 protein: CASSEGGVNTEAFF. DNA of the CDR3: TGTGCCAGCAGTGAAGGAGGAGTGAACACTGAAGCTTTCTTT.

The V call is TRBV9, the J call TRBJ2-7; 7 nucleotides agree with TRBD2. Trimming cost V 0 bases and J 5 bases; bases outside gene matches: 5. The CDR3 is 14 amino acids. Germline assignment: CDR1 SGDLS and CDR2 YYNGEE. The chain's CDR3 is CASSVAGRGDEQYF. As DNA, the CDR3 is TGTGCCAGCAGCGTAGCCGGTCGGGGGGACGAGCAGTACTTC.

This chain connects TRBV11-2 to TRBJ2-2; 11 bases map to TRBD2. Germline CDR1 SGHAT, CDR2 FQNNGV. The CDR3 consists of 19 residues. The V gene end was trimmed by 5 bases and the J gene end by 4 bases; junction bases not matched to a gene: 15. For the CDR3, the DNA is TGTGCCAGCAGCCCGACGGGGACTAGCGGCCTCTCTGGCACCGGGGAGCTGTTTTTT. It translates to CASSPTGTSGLSGTGELFF.

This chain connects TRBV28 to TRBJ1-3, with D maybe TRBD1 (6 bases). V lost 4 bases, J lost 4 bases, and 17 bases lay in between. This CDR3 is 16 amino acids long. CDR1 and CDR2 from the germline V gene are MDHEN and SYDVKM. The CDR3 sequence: CASSSHRVSSGNTIYF. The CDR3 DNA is TGTGCCAGCAGTTCGCACAGGGTATCCTCCGGAAACACCATATATTTT. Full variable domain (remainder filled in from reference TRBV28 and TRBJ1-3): DVKVTQSSRYLVKRTGEKVFLECVQDMDHENMFWYRQDPGLGLRLIYFSYDVKMKEKGDIPEGYSVSREKKERFSLILESASTNQTSMYLCASSSHRVSSGNTIYFGEGSWLTVV.

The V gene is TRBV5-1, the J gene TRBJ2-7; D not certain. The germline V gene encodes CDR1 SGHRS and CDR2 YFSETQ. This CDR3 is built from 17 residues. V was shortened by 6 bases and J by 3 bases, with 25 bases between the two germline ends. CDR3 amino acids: CASTPLPIKTRNYEQYF. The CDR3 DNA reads TGCGCCAGCACTCCATTGCCGATAAAGACACGAAACTACGAGCAGTACTTC. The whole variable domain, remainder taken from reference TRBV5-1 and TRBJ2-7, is KAGVTQTPRYLIKTRGQQVTLSCSPISGHRSVSWYQQTPGQGLQFLFEYFSETQRNKGNFPGRFSGRQFSNSRSEMNVSTLELGDSALYLCASTPLPIKTRNYEQYFGPGTRLTVT.

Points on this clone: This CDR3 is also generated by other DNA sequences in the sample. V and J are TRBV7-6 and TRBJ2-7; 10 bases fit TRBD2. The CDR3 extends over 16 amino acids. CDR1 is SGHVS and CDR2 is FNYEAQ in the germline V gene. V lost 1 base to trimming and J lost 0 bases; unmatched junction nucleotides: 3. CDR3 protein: CASSLEASGSSYEQYF. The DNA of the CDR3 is TGTGCCAGCAGCTTAGAGGCTAGCGGGAGCTCCTACGAGCAGTACTTC.

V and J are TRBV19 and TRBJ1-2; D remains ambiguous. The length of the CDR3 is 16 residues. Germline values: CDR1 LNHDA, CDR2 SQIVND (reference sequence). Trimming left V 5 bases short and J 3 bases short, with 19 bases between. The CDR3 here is CASSSSNTVLHYGYTF. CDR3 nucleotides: TGTGCCAGTAGTTCCTCAAACACAGTCCTCCACTATGGCTACACCTTC. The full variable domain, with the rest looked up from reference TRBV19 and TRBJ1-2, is DGGITQSPKYLFRKEGQNVTLSCEQNLNHDAMYWYRQDPGQGLRLIYYSQIVNDFQKGDIAEGYSVSREKKESFPLTVTSAQKNPTAFYLCASSSSNTVLHYGYTFGSGTRLTVV.

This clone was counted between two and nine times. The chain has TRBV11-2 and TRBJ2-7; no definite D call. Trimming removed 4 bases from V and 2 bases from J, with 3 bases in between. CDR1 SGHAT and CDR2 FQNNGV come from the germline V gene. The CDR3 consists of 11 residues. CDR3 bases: TGTGCCAGCAGCTCCCCCTACGAGCAGTACTTC. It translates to CASSSPYEQYF.

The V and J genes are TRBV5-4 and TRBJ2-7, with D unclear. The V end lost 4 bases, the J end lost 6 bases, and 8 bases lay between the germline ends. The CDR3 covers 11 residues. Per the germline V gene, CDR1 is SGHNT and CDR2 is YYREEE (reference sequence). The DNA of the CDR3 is TGTGCCAGCAGCCTCAATGGCGAGCAGTACTTC. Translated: CASSLNGEQYF.

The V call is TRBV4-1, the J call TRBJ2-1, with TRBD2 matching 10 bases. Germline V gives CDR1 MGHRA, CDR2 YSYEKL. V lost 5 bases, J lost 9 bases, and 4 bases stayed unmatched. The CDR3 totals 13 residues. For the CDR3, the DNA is TGCGCCAGCAGCTCTCGGACTAGCGGTGAGCAGTTCTTC. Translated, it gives CASSSRTSGEQFF.

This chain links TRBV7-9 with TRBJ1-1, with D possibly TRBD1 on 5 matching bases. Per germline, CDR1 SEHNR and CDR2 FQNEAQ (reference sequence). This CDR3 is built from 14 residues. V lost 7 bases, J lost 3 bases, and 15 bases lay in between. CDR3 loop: CASTHQGADTEAFF. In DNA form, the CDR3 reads TGTGCCAGCACCCACCAGGGAGCGGACACTGAAGCTTTCTTT.

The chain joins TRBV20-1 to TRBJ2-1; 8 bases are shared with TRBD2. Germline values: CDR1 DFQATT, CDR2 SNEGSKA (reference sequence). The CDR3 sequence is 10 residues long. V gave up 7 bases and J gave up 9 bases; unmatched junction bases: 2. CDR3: CSVSGGEQFF. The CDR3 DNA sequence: TGCAGTGTCAGCGGGGGTGAGCAGTTCTTC.

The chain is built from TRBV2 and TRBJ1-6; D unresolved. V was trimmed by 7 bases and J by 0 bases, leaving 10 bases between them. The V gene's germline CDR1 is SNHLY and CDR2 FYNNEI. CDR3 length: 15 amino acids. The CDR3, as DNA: TGTGCCAGCACCCTAGGGAGCTCCTATAATTCACCCCTCCACTTT. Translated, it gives CASTLGSSYNSPLHF.

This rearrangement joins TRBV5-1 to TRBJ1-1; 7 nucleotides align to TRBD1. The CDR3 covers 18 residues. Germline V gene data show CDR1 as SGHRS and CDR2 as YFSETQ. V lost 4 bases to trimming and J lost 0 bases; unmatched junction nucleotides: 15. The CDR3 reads CASSADMTQGIVNTEAFF. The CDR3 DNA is TGCGCCAGCAGCGCAGATATGACACAGGGGATCGTGAACACTGAAGCTTTCTTT. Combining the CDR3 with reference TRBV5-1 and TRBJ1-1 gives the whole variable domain KAGVTQTPRYLIKTRGQQVTLSCSPISGHRSVSWYQQTPGQGLQFLFEYFSETQRNKGNFPGRFSGRQFSNSRSEMNVSTLELGDSALYLCASSADMTQGIVNTEAFFGQGTRLTVV.

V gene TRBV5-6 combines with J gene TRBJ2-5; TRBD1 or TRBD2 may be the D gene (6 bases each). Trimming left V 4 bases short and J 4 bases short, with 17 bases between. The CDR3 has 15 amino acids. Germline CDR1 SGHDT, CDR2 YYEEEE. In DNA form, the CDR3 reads TGTGCCAGCAGCGCCAAGGGGGGAGTCGGAGAGACCCAGTACTTC. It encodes CASSAKGGVGETQYF.